Shown below are 26 T cell receptor beta chains from a single sample sequenced in a study of technical replicates of blood from a few donors. The data were produced by immunoSEQ multiplex PCR, yet TCRdb's version contains in-frame clones alone and is incomplete. The sample holds 100,000 or so clones; 90% to 97% are singletons and the top ten take 0.36%. The material sequenced was T cells isolated from PBMCs. The source is a human donor in good health.

The chain uses TRBV7-3 and TRBJ2-5; 13 bases align to TRBD2. Trimming cost V 3 bases and J 4 bases; bases outside gene matches: 2. The germline V gene encodes CDR1 SGHTA and CDR2 FQGTGA. CDR3 size: 15 residues. The CDR3 nucleotides are TGTGCCAGCAGCTTGACTAGCGGGAGGAGAGAGACCCAGTACTTC. Protein sequence: CASSLTSGRRETQYF.

The chain uses TRBV19 and TRBJ2-7; 7 bases align to TRBD1. Germline loops: CDR1 LNHDA, CDR2 SQIVND (reference sequence). The V and J ends lost 6 bases and 2 bases, in that order; junction bases with no gene match: 10. This CDR3 is built from 15 residues. The CDR3 is CASRDRSTFPYEQYF. The CDR3, as DNA: TGTGCCAGTAGGGACAGGTCGACTTTTCCCTACGAGCAGTACTTC.

The J gene is TRBJ2-1, the V gene TRBV18; TRBD2 agrees at 7 bases. J gave up 6 bases and V 6 bases, and 14 bases lay outside the gene matches. CDR1 KGHSH and CDR2 LQKENI come from the germline V gene. This CDR3 is 16 amino acids long. CDR3 sequence: CASSERGGLEINEQFF. The DNA for the CDR3 is TGTGCCAGCTCCGAGCGAGGCGGACTAGAAATCAATGAGCAGTTCTTC.

With regard to this clone: Sequence at one end of the junction differs from germline and may be a read error. CDR3 DNA: TGCAGCGGTAACAGGGTTCCCCCAGTCTTC. As protein: CSGNRVPPVF. The rearrangement uses TRBV29-1 and TRBJ2-1; tentative D call: TRBD1 (6 bases). The CDR3 spans 10 residues. Germline values: CDR1 SQVTM, CDR2 ANQGSEA.

The chain recombines TRBV9 with TRBJ1-5; maybe TRBD1 (6 bases). This CDR3 comprises 15 residues. Germline CDR1 is SGDLS and CDR2 is YYNGEE. Trimming stripped 4 bases from V and 7 bases from J, with 18 bases between. In nucleotides, the CDR3 is TGTGCCAGCAGCCCATTAGGGGGAGTCGGACAGCCCCAGCATTTT. Its translation is CASSPLGGVGQPQHF.

The V gene is TRBV9, the J gene TRBJ2-2; a weak D match, TRBD2 (6 bases). V was clipped by 3 bases and J by 4 bases, with 16 bases between them. CDR1 and CDR2 from the germline V gene are SGDLS and YYNGEE. This CDR3 comprises 16 residues. The CDR3 protein is CASSAPGTASTGELFF. DNA for the CDR3: TGTGCCAGCAGCGCACCCGGGACTGCAAGCACCGGGGAGCTGTTTTTT. The full variable domain, in which reference TRBV9 and TRBJ2-2 provide the parts outside the CDR3, is DSGVTQTPKHLITATGQRVTLRCSPRSGDLSVYWYQQSLDQGLQFLIQYYNGEERAKGNILERFSAQQFPDLHSELNLSSLELGDSALYFCASSAPGTASTGELFFGEGSRLTVL.

This chain connects TRBV5-1 to TRBJ1-4, with no clear D. The CDR3 sequence is 13 residues long. Between the trimmed V and J ends, which lost 2 bases and 6 bases, there was a span of 8 bases. Germline CDR1 is SGHRS and CDR2 is YFSETQ. DNA of the CDR3: TGCGCCAGCAGCTTAAATGCAGATGAAAAACTGTTTTTT. The encoded protein is CASSLNADEKLFF.

The V and J genes are TRBV7-2 and TRBJ2-3, with no clear D. The CDR3 is 15 amino acids. Trimming took off 5 bases at V and 0 bases at J, with 12 bases between the two ends. CDR1 and CDR2 from the germline V gene are SGHTA and FQGNSA. The CDR3 is CASSVLERSTDTQYF. CDR3 nucleotides: TGTGCCAGCAGCGTACTCGAGAGGAGCACAGATACGCAGTATTTT.

This clone was recorded once. The CDR3 bases are TGTGCCAGCAGTTACTCAGGGGGCGGGAATGAGCAGTTCTTC. Protein: CASSYSGGGNEQFF. The V gene is TRBV6-5, the J gene TRBJ2-1; 7 nucleotides align to TRBD1. Germline loops: CDR1 MNHEY, CDR2 SVGAGI. V lost 0 bases to trimming and J lost 7 bases; unmatched junction nucleotides: 3. The CDR3 totals 14 residues.

The chain joins TRBV14 to TRBJ2-3; no firm D call. Germline loops: CDR1 SGHDN, CDR2 FVKESK. The CDR3 length is 15 residues. Trimming left V 0 bases short and J 2 bases short, with 9 bases between. For the CDR3, the DNA is TGTGCCAGCAGCCAAGATCTAGAATACACAGATACGCAGTATTTT. As protein: CASSQDLEYTDTQYF.

The chain uses TRBV19 and TRBJ2-1; a weak D match, TRBD1 (5 bases). Germline CDR1 and CDR2: LNHDA and SQIVND (reference sequence). Between the trimmed V and J ends, which lost 5 bases and 6 bases, there was a span of 11 bases. CDR3 length: 13 residues. CDR3 DNA: TGTGCCAGTAGTCCGGCAGGGCGCAATGAGCAGTTCTTC. Amino acid sequence: CASSPAGRNEQFF.

This chain connects TRBV11-2 to TRBJ1-5; no clear D. The CDR3 covers 15 residues. Trimming took off 5 bases at V and 4 bases at J, with 15 bases between the two ends. CDR1 is SGHAT and CDR2 is FQNNGV in the germline V gene. CDR3 residues: CASSRHGEENQPQHF. CDR3 coding DNA: TGTGCCAGCAGCCGTCATGGGGAGGAAAATCAGCCCCAGCATTTT.

The genes are TRBV5-1 and TRBJ1-5, with D possibly being TRBD1 (6 bases). CDR3 length: 14 amino acids. The V end lost 5 bases, the J end lost 3 bases, and 12 bases lay between the germline ends. Germline V gene lookup returns CDR1 SGHRS and CDR2 YFSETQ. The CDR3 DNA sequence: TGCGCCAGCAGGGAGGACAGCTTCAATCAGCCCCAGCATTTT. This codes for CASREDSFNQPQHF.

The J gene is TRBJ1-1, the V gene TRBV18; D is undetermined. There are 12 residues in the CDR3. V shed 8 bases and J shed 8 bases, with 15 bases lying between them. Germline CDR1 is KGHSH and CDR2 is LQKENI. The CDR3: CASTAPGKEAFF. DNA of the CDR3: TGTGCCAGCACTGCCCCCGGTAAGGAAGCTTTCTTT. The full variable domain, rest sourced from reference TRBV18 and TRBJ1-1, is NAGVMQNPRHLVRRRGQEARLRCSPMKGHSHVYWYRQLPEEGLKFMVYLQKENIIDESGMPKERFSAEFPKEGPSILRIQQVVRGDSAAYFCASTAPGKEAFFGQGTRLTVV.

The chain employs TRBV5-5 and TRBJ2-7; tentatively, D is TRBD2 (6 bases). This CDR3 is 14 amino acids long. V was pared by 2 bases and J by 7 bases, with 16 bases between. Germline values: CDR1 SGHKS, CDR2 YYEKEE (reference sequence). CDR3 in amino acids: CASSFVAESGEQYF. In DNA form, the CDR3 reads TGTGCCAGCAGCTTCGTAGCGGAGAGTGGGGAGCAGTACTTC.

This clone was detected once. The rearrangement uses TRBV7-6 and TRBJ2-2; no clear D. Germline loops: CDR1 SGHVS, CDR2 FNYEAQ. The CDR3 is made up of 17 amino acids. The V gene lost 2 bases and the J gene lost 0 bases, with 13 bases spanning the gap. CDR3 sequence: CASSLQAQPTNTGELFF. For the CDR3, the DNA is TGTGCCAGCAGCTTACAGGCGCAGCCAACGAACACCGGGGAGCTGTTTTTT.

V is TRBV5-1 and J is TRBJ1-2; maybe TRBD1 (6 bases). Germline V gives CDR1 SGHRS, CDR2 YFSETQ. Trimming stripped 1 base from V and 0 bases from J, with 10 bases between. The CDR3 consists of 15 residues. The DNA of the CDR3 is TGCGCCAGCAGCTTGCGGGACAACTCTAACTATGGCTACACCTTC. It yields the protein CASSLRDNSNYGYTF.

This chain joins TRBV5-1 and TRBJ2-1; 8 nucleotides align to TRBD2. V was clipped by 0 bases and J by 6 bases; unmatched bases: 5. Germline V gene lookup returns CDR1 SGHRS and CDR2 YFSETQ. The CDR3 runs 15 residues. The CDR3 region is CASSLGPTSGNEQFF. As DNA, the CDR3 is TGCGCCAGCAGCTTGGGACCCACTAGCGGCAATGAGCAGTTCTTC.

The V call is TRBV11-2, the J call TRBJ1-1; TRBD1 might be the D (5 bases). With 3 bases removed from V and 6 bases from J, the gap between germline ends came to 17 bases. The CDR3 contains 15 residues. Germline V lookup: CDR1 SGHAT, CDR2 FQNNGV. The CDR3 region is CASSLVAGGIAEAFF. The CDR3 DNA is TGTGCCAGCAGCTTGGTGGCCGGGGGTATCGCTGAAGCTTTCTTT. Based on the CDR3 plus reference TRBV11-2 and TRBJ1-1, the full variable domain is EAGVAQSPRYKIIEKRQSVAFWCNPISGHATLYWYQQILGQGPKLLIQFQNNGVVDDSQLPKDRFSAERLKGVDSTLKIQPAKLEDSAVYLCASSLVAGGIAEAFFGQGTRLTVV.

The chain couples TRBV29-1 to TRBJ2-1; tentatively, D is TRBD2 (5 bases). CDR3 size: 11 residues. From germline, CDR1 is SQVTM and CDR2 ANQGSEA. V lost 6 bases to trimming and J lost 13 bases, with 16 bases between them. Here the CDR3 reads CSVETSISQFF. The CDR3 DNA follows: TGCAGCGTGGAAACTAGTATAAGTCAGTTCTTC.

CDR3 residues: CASSYSGTGPYEQYF. CDR3 coding DNA: TGTGCCAGCAGTTACTCCGGGACAGGGCCCTACGAGCAGTACTTC. The rearrangement uses TRBV6-5 and TRBJ2-7; 9 nucleotides align to TRBD1. The V gene end was trimmed by 0 bases and the J gene end by 2 bases; junction bases not matched to a gene: 2. There are 15 residues in the CDR3. Germline V gives CDR1 MNHEY, CDR2 SVGAGI.

This rearrangement joins TRBV27 to TRBJ1-1, with D unclear. Germline lookup yields CDR1 MNHEY and CDR2 SMNVEV (reference sequence). The CDR3 is 14 amino acids. With 2 bases removed from V and 2 bases from J, the gap between germline ends came to 9 bases. The CDR3 reads CASSLNRGNTEAFF. For the CDR3, the DNA is TGTGCCAGCAGTTTAAATCGGGGAAACACTGAAGCTTTCTTT.

The J gene is TRBJ1-1, the V gene TRBV6-5; 7 bases map to TRBD1. Germline V gene lookup returns CDR1 MNHEY and CDR2 SVGAGI. V lost 9 bases to trimming and J lost 0 bases; unmatched junction nucleotides: 10. This CDR3 region has 15 residues. Here the CDR3 DNA reads TGTGCCAGGGTCGCAAGGGGGCCCATGAACACTGAAGCTTTCTTT. Translating it yields CARVARGPMNTEAFF.

This chain links TRBV10-1 with TRBJ2-1; 7 bases are a match to TRBD1. The CDR3 totals 15 residues. V shed 2 bases and J 1 base; nucleotides not matched to a gene: 2. The germline V gene encodes CDR1 WNHNN and CDR2 SYGVQD (reference sequence). CDR3 bases: TGCGCCAGCAGTGAGGACAGGGATTCCTACAATGAGCAGTTCTTC. Translated, it gives CASSEDRDSYNEQFF.

The CDR3, as DNA: TGTGCCAGAAGCTCCGAGAGGACAGTTTCTGGAAACACCATATATTTT. It encodes CARSSERTVSGNTIYF. The gene calls are TRBV5-3 and TRBJ1-3, with D possibly matching TRBD1 (6 bases). TRBV5-3 is an ORF, with its function uncertain. The CDR3 length is 16 residues. Between the trimmed V and J ends, which lost 3 bases and 1 base, there was a span of 14 bases.

The CDR3 spells CASSSERDFRQAYEQYF. The CDR3 DNA follows: TGTGCCAGCAGCTCGGAGAGGGACTTCCGGCAGGCCTACGAGCAGTACTTC. The chain employs TRBV7-3 and TRBJ2-7; perhaps TRBD2 as D (6 bases). The V gene's germline CDR1 is SGHTA and CDR2 FQGTGA. The CDR3 has 17 amino acids. V lost 4 bases and J 2 bases, leaving 21 bases between the germline ends.